These 2 T cell receptor beta chains were sequenced from one sample in a study of T cell clonality in common variable immunodeficiency. Only in-frame clones appear in the TCRdb table, and some are missing; sequencing was by immunoSEQ multiplex PCR. This sample includes about 66,000 clones with no singletons; its ten biggest clones take up around 1.7%. Sequencing was done on a sample of peripheral blood mononuclear cells. The receptors come from a person aged 18 to 75 in good health.

This clone showed up just a few times. Read sequence stops 3 residues before the CDR3 end, and the germline J gene provides the missing end. This chain connects TRBV18 to TRBJ1-2, with D possibly TRBD1 on 5 matching bases. The length of the CDR3 is 15 residues. CDR1 and CDR2 from the germline V gene are KGHSH and LQKENI. The covered CDR3 bases are TGTGCCAGCTCACCACCGGGACTGAGCACAGATACC. Translation: CASSPPGLSTDT. The full CDR3 sequence reads CASSPPGLSTDTYTF.

This clone was counted at least ten times. The CDR3 extends 3 residues past the end of the read, so its final part is completed from the germline J gene. J is TRBJ2-2 and V is TRBV7-8; perhaps TRBD2 as D (5 bases). The CDR3 runs to 14 residues. V was cut by 2 bases and J by 6 bases, with 10 bases left in between. Germline lookup yields CDR1 SGHVS and CDR2 FQNEAQ. CDR3 bases read: TGTGCCAGCAGCTTACTAGCCGCTGCCGGGGAG. Amino acid sequence: CASSLLAAAGE. Given in full, the CDR3 is CASSLLAAAGELFF.